A single sample gave rise to the 28 T cell receptor beta chains below, sequenced in a study of Graves' ophthalmopathy and Graves' hyperthyroidism. Researchers took RNA transcripts and amplified TCR beta CDR3 regions from them. HTBI-primed first-round RT-PCR preceded second-round multiplex PCR. TCRdb redid the calling of the multiplex PCR reads with MiXCR, one entry per CDR3 protein. The sample lists about 740,000 distinct CDR3 sequences, 35% to 50% occurring once. Sequencing input: peripheral blood. The receptor source for this set is an adult man with Graves' ophthalmopathy.

This clonotype was seen at least ten times. V usage is TRBV9 and J usage is TRBJ2-5; 7 bases line up with TRBD1. The CDR3 length is 14 residues. V trimming: 3 bases; J trimming: 2 bases; junction bases outside the gene matches: 4. In germline, CDR1 is SGDLS, CDR2 YYNGEE. The CDR3 DNA is TGTGCCAGCAGCGGACCGGGACAGCAAGAGACCCAGTACTTC. Translation: CASSGPGQQETQYF.

Regarding this clonotype: This may be a read error, as it is one base from a much larger clone. The rearrangement links TRBV25-1 to TRBJ1-3; D gene unclear. V dropped 2 bases and J dropped 0 bases, with 8 bases sitting between them. This CDR3 contains 15 residues. Germline assignment: CDR1 MGHDK and CDR2 SYGVNS. The DNA for the CDR3 is TGTGCCAGCAGTGAAGGGGAGAGCTCTGGAAACACCATATATTTT. Translated: CASSEGESSGNTIYF.

The rearrangement joins TRBV20-1 to TRBJ1-5; 12 nucleotides align to TRBD1. This CDR3 contains 19 residues. CDR1 DFQATT and CDR2 SNEGSKA come from the germline V gene (reference sequence). V was clipped by 0 bases and J by 2 bases; unmatched bases: 11. CDR3: CSARDSGTGGIYGNQPQHF. The CDR3 nucleotides are TGCAGTGCTAGAGACTCGGGGACAGGGGGCATTTATGGCAATCAGCCCCAGCATTTT.

The chain joins TRBV25-1 to TRBJ1-2; the match to TRBD1 covers 7 bases. V lost 6 bases to trimming and J lost 2 bases; unmatched junction nucleotides: 12. CDR1 and CDR2 from the germline V gene are MGHDK and SYGVNS. This CDR3 comprises 16 residues. The CDR3: CASSVRPGQTNYGYTF. CDR3 nucleotides: TGTGCCAGCAGCGTCCGACCGGGACAGACAAACTATGGCTACACCTTC.

A remark on this clonotype: It may be a read error: a sequence one base away is much more abundant. The chain has TRBV10-3 and TRBJ1-2; D is unresolved. CDR1 and CDR2 from the germline V gene are ENHRY and SYGVKD. The CDR3 consists of 11 residues. V lost 3 bases, J lost 6 bases, and 5 bases lay in between. The CDR3 DNA is TGTGCCATCAGTGAATGGGATGGCTACACCTTC. Protein sequence: CAISEWDGYTF.

Many counts were recorded for this clonotype. The rearrangement joins TRBV7-3 to TRBJ1-1; D possibly corresponds to TRBD1 (6 bases). V was pared by 2 bases and J by 7 bases, with 11 bases between. CDR1 SGHTA and CDR2 FQGTGA come from the germline V gene. The CDR3 spans 13 residues. The CDR3 nucleotides read TGTGCCAGCAGCTTATTTCGGACAGATGAAGCTTTCTTT. Protein product: CASSLFRTDEAFF.

With respect to this clonotype: A read error is likely, as this CDR3 ends without the conserved phenylalanine or tryptophan. The DNA is omitted, as the CDR3 cannot be located on it reliably, and the CDR3 follows TCRdb's listing. This rearrangement joins TRBV6-6 to TRBJ2-2; the table's D call, TRBD2, was not checked against the DNA. Including both end residues, the CDR3 is 14 amino acids long. Germline V gives CDR1 MNHNY, CDR2 SVGAGI (reference sequence). CDR3 loop: CAAGGTYNTGELSL.

V gene TRBV12-3 or TRBV12-4 combines with J gene TRBJ1-1; a weak D match, TRBD1 (6 bases). The CDR3 covers 14 residues. V lost 4 bases and J 6 bases, leaving 15 bases between the germline ends. The CDR3 sequence is CASSSRGAGAEAFF. The DNA for the CDR3 is TGTGCCAGCAGTTCGAGGGGGGCGGGTGCTGAAGCTTTCTTT.

V usage is TRBV20-1 and J usage is TRBJ2-7; 7 positions match TRBD1. The CDR3 extends over 13 amino acids. Germline assignment: CDR1 DFQATT and CDR2 SNEGSKA (reference sequence). V was clipped by 6 bases and J by 4 bases; unmatched bases: 9. Here the CDR3 reads CSAQTGVSYEQYF. The CDR3 region has the DNA TGCAGTGCCCAAACAGGGGTCAGTTACGAGCAGTACTTC.

This clonotype was recorded only once. The rearrangement links TRBV25-1 to TRBJ1-2; D not resolved. The CDR3 extends over 14 amino acids. Trimming removed 6 bases from V and 8 bases from J, with 19 bases in between. CDR1 is MGHDK and CDR2 is SYGVNS in the germline V gene. CDR3 coding DNA: TGTGCCAGCAGCCAAGAAGGCGGAGGGCTGGGCTACACCTTC. This encodes CASSQEGGGLGYTF.

In its sample, this clonotype was seen many times. CDR3 sequence reads: CASSGQTGRTQYF. The CDR3, as DNA: TGTGCCAGCAGCGGTCAGACAGGGCGGACCCAGTACTTC. The rearrangement uses TRBV9 and TRBJ2-5; 7 nucleotides agree with TRBD1. The CDR3 has 13 residues. Trimming cost V 3 bases and J 7 bases; bases outside gene matches: 6. CDR1 and CDR2 (germline): SGDLS, YYNGEE.

This clonotype was counted many times. The chain employs TRBV29-1 and TRBJ2-7; unclear D gene. This CDR3 is built from 11 residues. From germline, CDR1 is SQVTM and CDR2 ANQGSEA. Trimming left V 2 bases short and J 3 bases short, with 5 bases between. The CDR3 sequence: CSVEQNYEQYF. CDR3 coding DNA: TGCAGCGTTGAACAAAACTACGAGCAGTACTTC.

This chain uses TRBV6-2 or TRBV6-3 with TRBJ2-5; D is unresolved. V lost 4 bases to trimming and J lost 5 bases, with 20 bases between them. This CDR3 contains 16 residues. CDR1 is MNHEY and CDR2 is SVGEGT in the germline V gene. The CDR3 DNA reads as TGTGCCAGCAGTTTATCCCCCGACGGTCGCCCGGAGACCCAGTACTTC. Amino acids: CASSLSPDGRPETQYF.

This clonotype was observed at least ten times. This chain links TRBV11-2 with TRBJ2-7; no clear D. The length of the CDR3 is 13 residues. V was shortened by 2 bases and J by 3 bases, with 8 bases between the two germline ends. The germline gives CDR1 SGHAT, CDR2 FQNNGV. CDR3 protein: CASSLWQLYEQYF. In DNA, the CDR3 is TGTGCCAGCAGCTTATGGCAGCTCTACGAGCAGTACTTC. The full variable domain, in which reference TRBV11-2 and TRBJ2-7 provide the parts outside the CDR3, is EAGVAQSPRYKIIEKRQSVAFWCNPISGHATLYWYQQILGQGPKLLIQFQNNGVVDDSQLPKDRFSAERLKGVDSTLKIQPAKLEDSAVYLCASSLWQLYEQYFGPGTRLTVT.

The J gene is TRBJ1-5, the V gene TRBV5-1, with 9 bases fitting TRBD1. The CDR3 has 15 residues. The V segment lost 0 bases and the J segment 5 bases; nucleotides outside the gene matches: 3. In germline, CDR1 is SGHRS, CDR2 YFSETQ. CDR3 bases: TGCGCCAGCAGCTTGGAGGGACAGGGAGATCAGCCCCAGCATTTT. Amino acid sequence: CASSLEGQGDQPQHF. Together with reference TRBV5-1 and TRBJ1-5, the CDR3 gives the full variable domain: KAGVTQTPRYLIKTRGQQVTLSCSPISGHRSVSWYQQTPGQGLQFLFEYFSETQRNKGNFPGRFSGRQFSNSRSEMNVSTLELGDSALYLCASSLEGQGDQPQHFGDGTRLSIL.

This clonotype was observed a few times. The chain links TRBV24-1 to TRBJ1-5, with a possible D match to TRBD1 (6 bases). Germline-derived CDR1 and CDR2 are KGHDR and SFDVKD. The CDR3 runs 13 residues. The V and J ends lost 11 bases and 5 bases respectively, with 15 bases between them. This CDR3 is CASGAAGDQPQHF. In DNA, the CDR3 is TGTGCCAGCGGTGCGGCAGGGGATCAGCCCCAGCATTTT.

This rearrangement joins TRBV6-6 to TRBJ1-2, with TRBD1 as a possible D gene (5 bases). The CDR3 loop spans 14 amino acids. Trimming took off 0 bases at V and 6 bases at J, with 11 bases between the two ends. From germline, CDR1 is MNHNY and CDR2 SVGAGI (reference sequence). The CDR3 DNA reads as TGTGCCAGCAGTTACTCGGGGGGGAACGATGGCTACACCTTC. Its protein product is CASSYSGGNDGYTF.

This clonotype was detected ten times or more. The chain's CDR3 is CASSEARTYEQYF. The CDR3 coding sequence is TGTGCCAGCAGTGAAGCCAGAACCTACGAGCAGTACTTC. V and J are TRBV2 and TRBJ2-7; D is unclear. Germline V gene sequence: CDR1 SNHLY, CDR2 FYNNEI. V shed 0 bases and J shed 2 bases, with 5 bases lying between them. CDR3 length: 13 residues.

This chain joins TRBV7-9 and TRBJ2-2; D gene uncertain. CDR3 length: 16 amino acids. Germline CDR1 SEHNR, CDR2 FQNEAQ (reference sequence). Trimming left V 6 bases short and J 0 bases short, with 14 bases between. CDR3 DNA: TGTGCCAGCAGGCTTGTACCAGTGGCGAACACCGGGGAGCTGTTTTTT. Its protein is CASRLVPVANTGELFF.

This clonotype was observed at least ten times. The rearrangement joins TRBV20-1 to TRBJ1-2; D ambiguous. With 0 bases removed from V and 0 bases from J, the gap between germline ends came to 8 bases. The CDR3 length is 14 residues. CDR1 is DFQATT and CDR2 is SNEGSKA in the germline V gene (reference sequence). The CDR3 reads CSARDQQANYGYTF. The CDR3 coding sequence is TGCAGTGCTAGAGATCAGCAGGCTAACTATGGCTACACCTTC.

This clonotype was counted between two and nine times. The chain joins TRBV29-1 to TRBJ1-4; D possibly corresponds to TRBD1 (5 bases). CDR3 length equals 14 residues. Per germline, CDR1 SQVTM and CDR2 ANQGSEA. The germline V and J ends were trimmed by 6 bases and 4 bases, with 15 bases remaining between them. CDR3 loop: CSVARAGGNEKLFF. In nucleotides, the CDR3 is TGCAGCGTCGCCCGGGCGGGGGGTAATGAAAAACTGTTTTTT. Full variable domain (outside the CDR3, taken from reference TRBV29-1 and TRBJ1-4): SAVISQKPSRDICQRGTSLTIQCQVDSQVTMMFWYRQQPGQSLTLIATANQGSEATYESGFVIDKFPISRPNLTFSTLTVSNMSPEDSSIYLCSVARAGGNEKLFFGSGTQLSVL.

This clonotype occurred a few times. CDR3 bases: TGTGCCAGCAGCCCCCCCGGTAAGGGGGCTGAAGCTTTCTTT. The encoded protein is CASSPPGKGAEAFF. J is TRBJ1-1 and V is TRBV14; D might be TRBD1 (6 bases). Germline V gene lookup returns CDR1 SGHDN and CDR2 FVKESK. CDR3 length: 14 amino acids. Between the trimmed V and J ends, which lost 4 bases and 6 bases, there was a span of 15 bases.

The rearrangement uses TRBV5-4 and TRBJ1-1; a possible D gene is TRBD1 (5 bases). Germline CDR1 reads SGHNT; CDR2 reads YYREEE (reference sequence). The CDR3 contains 13 residues. The V gene lost 3 bases and the J gene lost 6 bases, with 12 bases spanning the gap. The CDR3 loop reads CASSWQGSAEAFF. The CDR3 coding sequence is TGTGCCAGCAGCTGGCAGGGCAGCGCTGAAGCTTTCTTT.

This clonotype was detected ten times or more. The chain joins TRBV5-5 to TRBJ1-5; D not resolved. Germline loops: CDR1 SGHKS, CDR2 YYEKEE (reference sequence). The CDR3 loop spans 16 amino acids. The ends were cut back, 3 bases at V and 0 bases at J, with 13 bases in the middle. CDR3 protein: CASSSQGDDSNQPQHF. CDR3 in DNA: TGTGCCAGCAGCTCCCAAGGAGATGATAGCAATCAGCCCCAGCATTTT. Supplemented by reference TRBV5-5 and TRBJ1-5, the full variable domain reads DAGVTQSPTHLIKTRGQQVTLRCSPISGHKSVSWYQQVLGQGPQFIFQYYEKEERGRGNFPDRFSARQFPNYSSELNVNALLLGDSALYLCASSSQGDDSNQPQHFGDGTRLSIL.

This clonotype was counted at least ten times. This sequence joins TRBV7-2 and TRBJ2-7; D might be TRBD2 (6 bases). Per the germline V gene, CDR1 is SGHTA and CDR2 is FQGNSA. CDR3 length: 15 amino acids. The ends were cut back, 1 base at V and 6 bases at J, with 16 bases in the middle. The CDR3: CASSLGSARRGEQYF. For the CDR3, the DNA is TGTGCCAGCAGCTTAGGCTCGGCCAGGAGGGGCGAGCAGTACTTC.

Comment on this clonotype: This may come from a read error, since a much larger clone is one base off. The rearrangement links TRBV24-1 to TRBJ1-5; D ambiguous. The CDR3 loop spans 13 amino acids. Germline V gene data show CDR1 as KGHDR and CDR2 as SFDVKD. V lost 4 bases, J lost 6 bases, and 9 bases lay in between. CDR3 nucleotides: TGTGCCACCAGTGACCTTGGGCCTCAGCCCCAGCATTTT. Its protein product is CATSDLGPQPQHF.

This clonotype was found a few times. This rearrangement joins TRBV25-1 to TRBJ2-3, with 9 bases fitting TRBD1. CDR1 MGHDK and CDR2 SYGVNS come from the germline V gene. V gave up 6 bases and J gave up 5 bases; unmatched junction bases: 6. CDR3 length equals 14 residues. CDR3 DNA sequence: TGTGCCAGCAGCCGACAGGGGGGAAGAGATACGCAGTATTTT. Protein product: CASSRQGGRDTQYF.

The chain links TRBV7-2 to TRBJ2-5; the D gene is possibly TRBD2 (6 bases). This CDR3 is built from 16 residues. In germline, CDR1 is SGHTA, CDR2 FQGNSA. The germline V and J ends were trimmed by 5 bases and 4 bases, with 20 bases remaining between them. As DNA, the CDR3 is TGTGCCAGCAGCAGAGGGAGGCGATTAGGGCTAGAGACCCAGTACTTC. It translates to CASSRGRRLGLETQYF.